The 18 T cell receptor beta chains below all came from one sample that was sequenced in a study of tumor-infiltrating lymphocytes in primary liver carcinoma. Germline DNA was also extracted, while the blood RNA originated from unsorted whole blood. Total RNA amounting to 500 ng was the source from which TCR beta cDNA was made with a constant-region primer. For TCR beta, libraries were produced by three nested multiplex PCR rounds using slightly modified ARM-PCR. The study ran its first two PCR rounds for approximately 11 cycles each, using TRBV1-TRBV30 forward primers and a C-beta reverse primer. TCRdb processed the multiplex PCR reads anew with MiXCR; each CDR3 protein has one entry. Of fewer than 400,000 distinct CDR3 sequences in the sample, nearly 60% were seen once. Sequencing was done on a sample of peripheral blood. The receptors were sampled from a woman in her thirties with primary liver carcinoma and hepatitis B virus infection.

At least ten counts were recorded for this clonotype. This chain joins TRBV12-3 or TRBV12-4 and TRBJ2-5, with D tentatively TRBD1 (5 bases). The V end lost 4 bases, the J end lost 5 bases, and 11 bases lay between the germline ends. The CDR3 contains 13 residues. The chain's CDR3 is CASSSPPGETQYF. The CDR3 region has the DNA TGTGCCAGCAGTTCCCCACCAGGGGAGACCCAGTACTTC.

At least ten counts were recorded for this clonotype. The CDR3 DNA follows: TGTGCCAGCAAGACAGGGGGAAACATTCAGTACTTC. Translating it yields CASKTGGNIQYF. The chain carries TRBV6-5 and TRBJ2-4, with TRBD1 matching 9 bases. Germline CDR1 is MNHEY and CDR2 is SVGAGI. CDR3 length: 12 amino acids. The V gene end was trimmed by 7 bases and the J gene end by 6 bases; junction bases not matched to a gene: 1.

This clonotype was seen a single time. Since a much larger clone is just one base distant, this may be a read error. As DNA, the CDR3 is TGCACCAGCAGCTTGGGGAAAATCACAGATACGCAGTATTTT. Translated, it gives CTSSLGKITDTQYF. This sequence joins TRBV5-1 and TRBJ2-3; D unclear. The CDR3 is 14 amino acids. Germline lookup yields CDR1 SGHRS and CDR2 YFSETQ.

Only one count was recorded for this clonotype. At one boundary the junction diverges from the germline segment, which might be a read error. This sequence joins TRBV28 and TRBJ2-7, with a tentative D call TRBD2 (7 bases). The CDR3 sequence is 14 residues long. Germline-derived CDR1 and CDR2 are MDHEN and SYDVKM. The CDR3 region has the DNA TGTGCCAGTAGTTTCCGGGGGGCGAGGTACGAGCAGTACTTC. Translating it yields CASSFRGARYEQYF.

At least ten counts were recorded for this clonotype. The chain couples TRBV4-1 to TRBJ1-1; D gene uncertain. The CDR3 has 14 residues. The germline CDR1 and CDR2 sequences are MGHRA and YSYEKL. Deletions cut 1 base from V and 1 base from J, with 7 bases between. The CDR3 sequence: CASSQGATNTEAFF. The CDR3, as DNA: TGCGCCAGCAGCCAAGGGGCTACGAACACTGAAGCTTTCTTT.

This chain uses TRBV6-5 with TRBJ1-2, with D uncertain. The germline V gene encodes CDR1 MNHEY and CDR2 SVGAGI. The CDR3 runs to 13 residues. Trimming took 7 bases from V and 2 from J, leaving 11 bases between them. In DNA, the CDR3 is TGTGCCAGCATGCTGCTAGCCAACTATGGCTACACCTTC. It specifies CASMLLANYGYTF.

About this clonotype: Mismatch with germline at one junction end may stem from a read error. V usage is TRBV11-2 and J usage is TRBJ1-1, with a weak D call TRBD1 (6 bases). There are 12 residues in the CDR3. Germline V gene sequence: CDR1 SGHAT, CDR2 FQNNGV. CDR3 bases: TGTGCCAGCAACCCCGGACAGTCTGAAGTTTTCTTT. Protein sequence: CASNPGQSEVFF.

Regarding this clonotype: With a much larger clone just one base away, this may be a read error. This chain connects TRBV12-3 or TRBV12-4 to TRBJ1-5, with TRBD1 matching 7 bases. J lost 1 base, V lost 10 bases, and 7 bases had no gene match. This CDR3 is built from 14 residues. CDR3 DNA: TGTGCCAACAGCGAGGGGGCAAGCAATCAGCCCCAGCATTTT. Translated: CANSEGASNQPQHF.

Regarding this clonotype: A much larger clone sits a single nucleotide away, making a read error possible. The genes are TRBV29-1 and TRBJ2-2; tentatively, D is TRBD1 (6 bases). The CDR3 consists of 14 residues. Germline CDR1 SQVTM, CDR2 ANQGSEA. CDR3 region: CSVVRGQNTGEMFF. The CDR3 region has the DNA TGCAGCGTTGTCAGGGGCCAGAACACCGGGGAGATGTTTTTT.

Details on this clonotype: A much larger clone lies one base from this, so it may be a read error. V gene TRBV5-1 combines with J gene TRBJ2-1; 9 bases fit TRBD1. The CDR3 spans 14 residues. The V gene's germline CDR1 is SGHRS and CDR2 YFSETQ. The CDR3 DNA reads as TGCACCAGCAGCTTGGACAGGGGTAACAATGAGCAGTTCTTC. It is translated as CTSSLDRGNNEQFF.

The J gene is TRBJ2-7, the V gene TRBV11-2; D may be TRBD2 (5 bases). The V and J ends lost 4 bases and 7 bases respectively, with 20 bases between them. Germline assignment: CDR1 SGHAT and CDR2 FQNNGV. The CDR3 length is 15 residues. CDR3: CASSSPRFGGGEQYF. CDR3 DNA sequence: TGTGCCAGCAGCTCCCCCCGGTTTGGAGGCGGGGAGCAGTACTTC.

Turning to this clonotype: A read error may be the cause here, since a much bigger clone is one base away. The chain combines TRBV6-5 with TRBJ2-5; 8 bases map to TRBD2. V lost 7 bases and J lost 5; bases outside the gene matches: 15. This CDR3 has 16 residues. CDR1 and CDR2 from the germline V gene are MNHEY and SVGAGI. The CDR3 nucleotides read TGTGCCAGCAAAAAAAGGGAAGCGGGAGTTAAGGAGACCCAGTACTTC. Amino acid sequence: CASKKREAGVKETQYF.

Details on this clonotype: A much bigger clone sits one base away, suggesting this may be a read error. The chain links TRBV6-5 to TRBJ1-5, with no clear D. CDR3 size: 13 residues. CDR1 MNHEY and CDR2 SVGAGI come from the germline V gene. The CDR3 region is CANSYTQNQPQHF. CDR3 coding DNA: TGTGCCAACAGTTATACCCAAAATCAGCCCCAGCATTTT.

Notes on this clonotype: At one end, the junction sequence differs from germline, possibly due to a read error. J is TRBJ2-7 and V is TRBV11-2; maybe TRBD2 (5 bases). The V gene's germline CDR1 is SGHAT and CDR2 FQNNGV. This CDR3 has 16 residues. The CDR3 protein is CASSLLGSNGIYEQYF. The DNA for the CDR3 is TGCGCCAGCAGCCTTTTAGGTTCTAACGGGATCTACGAGCAGTACTTC.

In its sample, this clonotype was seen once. CDR3 loop: CASSLGRGTTDTQYF. The CDR3 nucleotides are TGTGCCAGCAGCTTAGGTCGGGGGACCACAGATACGCAGTATTTT. This chain uses TRBV7-9 with TRBJ2-3; D possibly corresponds to TRBD2 (6 bases). There are 15 residues in the CDR3. Germline CDR1 and CDR2: SEHNR and FQNEAQ (reference sequence). With 1 base removed from V and 2 bases from J, the gap between germline ends came to 10 bases.

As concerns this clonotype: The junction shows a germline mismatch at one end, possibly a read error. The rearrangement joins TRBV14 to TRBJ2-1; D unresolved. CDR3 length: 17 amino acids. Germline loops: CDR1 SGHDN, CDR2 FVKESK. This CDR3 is CASSQVVRSNSYNGQFF. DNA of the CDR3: TGTGCCAGCAGCCAAGTAGTCAGGTCTAACTCCTACAATGGGCAGTTCTTC. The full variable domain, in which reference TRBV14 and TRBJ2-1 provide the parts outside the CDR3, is EAGVTQFPSHSVIEKGQTVTLRCDPISGHDNLYWYRRVMGKEIKFLLHFVKESKQDESGMPNNRFLAERTGGTYSTLKVQPAELEDSGVYFCASSQVVRSNSYNGQFFGPGTRLTVL.

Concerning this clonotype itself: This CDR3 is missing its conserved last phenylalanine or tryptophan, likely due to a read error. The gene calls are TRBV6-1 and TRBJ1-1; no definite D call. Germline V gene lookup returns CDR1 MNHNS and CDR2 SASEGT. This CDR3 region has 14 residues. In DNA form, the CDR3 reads TGTGCCTGCAGTCCAAGACCTCAAAACACTGAAGCTTTCCTT. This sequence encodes CACSPRPQNTEAFL.

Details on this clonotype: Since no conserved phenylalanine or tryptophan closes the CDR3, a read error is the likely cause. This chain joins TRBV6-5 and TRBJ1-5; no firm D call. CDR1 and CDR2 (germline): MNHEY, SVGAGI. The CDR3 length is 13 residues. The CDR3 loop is CGSSPLRNQPQHL. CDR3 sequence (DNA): TGTGGCAGCAGCCCCCTACGGAATCAGCCCCAGCATTTA.